The 14 T cell receptor beta chains below come from one sample, sequenced in a study of ipilimumab plus nivolumab after autologous stem cell transplantation. The assay was immunoSEQ multiplex PCR, and TCRdb's table has in-frame clones only and misses some. Among more than 20,000 clones listed, about 80% were seen once. The input for sequencing was PBMCs, taken in a trial of ipilimumab plus nivolumab as post-transplant consolidation. Receptor source: a male donor with diffuse large B-cell lymphoma.

The CDR3 region is CASSQGFGYTF. The CDR3 DNA reads TGTGCCAGCTCACAGGGATTCGGCTACACCTTC. V usage is TRBV18 and J usage is TRBJ1-2; D is unresolved. There are 11 residues in the CDR3. Trimming pared 4 bases from V and 8 bases from J, leaving 8 bases between. Germline V gene lookup returns CDR1 KGHSH and CDR2 LQKENI.

This clone was detected once. The chain has TRBV2 and TRBJ2-1; possible D gene TRBD2, 6 bases. The CDR3 runs 16 residues. CDR1 and CDR2 (germline): SNHLY, FYNNEI. Trimming stripped 3 bases from V and 0 bases from J, with 12 bases between. CDR3 DNA: TGTGCCAGCAGTGATACTCTAGCGTACTCCTACAATGAGCAGTTCTTC. It is translated as CASSDTLAYSYNEQFF.

V gene TRBV11-2 combines with J gene TRBJ2-1, with D unresolved. Germline CDR1 is SGHAT and CDR2 is FQNNGV. Trimming left V 1 base short and J 0 bases short, with 7 bases between. This CDR3 spans 15 amino acids. CDR3 amino acids: CASSLAQSSYNEQFF. The CDR3 DNA reads TGTGCCAGCAGCTTAGCCCAGAGCTCCTACAATGAGCAGTTCTTC.

J is TRBJ1-6 and V is TRBV11-2, with D unclear. Trimming took 1 base from V and 5 from J, leaving 6 bases between them. Germline CDR1 SGHAT, CDR2 FQNNGV. CDR3 length: 14 residues. The CDR3 DNA is TGTGCCAGCAGCTTAGTGGGTGATAATTCACCCCTCCACTTT. Amino acid sequence: CASSLVGDNSPLHF.

Comments on this clone: Other nucleotide sequences in the sample specify the same CDR3. V and J are TRBV20-1 and TRBJ2-1; D gene uncertain. V was pared by 6 bases and J by 8 bases, with 8 bases between. From germline, CDR1 is DFQATT and CDR2 SNEGSKA (reference sequence). The CDR3 consists of 10 residues. The CDR3 reads CSATPDEQFF. CDR3 bases: TGCAGTGCCACCCCGGATGAGCAGTTCTTC.

The chain has TRBV19 and TRBJ2-7, with TRBD1 matching 8 bases. Germline V gene data show CDR1 as LNHDA and CDR2 as SQIVND (reference sequence). CDR3 length: 16 residues. J was trimmed by 2 bases and V by 2 bases; bases with no gene match: 8. CDR3 residues: CASSIKAGGATYEQYF. The CDR3 DNA is TGTGCCAGTAGTATAAAAGCAGGGGGCGCCACCTACGAGCAGTACTTC.

This chain connects TRBV4-2 to TRBJ2-6, with D possibly being TRBD2 (5 bases). The ends were cut back, 0 bases at V and 0 bases at J, with 6 bases in the middle. The germline gives CDR1 LGHNA, CDR2 YNFKEQ. This CDR3 has 16 amino acids. This CDR3 is CASSQDRGSGANVLTF. In DNA, the CDR3 is TGTGCCAGCAGCCAAGATCGGGGCTCTGGGGCCAACGTCCTGACTTTC.

The V gene is TRBV28, the J gene TRBJ1-5; 10 bases are a match to TRBD1. The CDR3 totals 17 residues. The germline V gene encodes CDR1 MDHEN and CDR2 SYDVKM. The V and J ends lost 4 bases and 7 bases, in that order; junction bases with no gene match: 13. This CDR3 reads CASSSPTLGQGLQPQHF. The CDR3 region has the DNA TGTGCCAGCAGTTCGCCGACCCTGGGACAGGGGCTCCAGCCCCAGCATTTT.

The chain joins TRBV28 to TRBJ2-2; a possible D gene is TRBD2 (5 bases). The CDR3 loop spans 12 amino acids. Germline V lookup: CDR1 MDHEN, CDR2 SYDVKM. Trimming removed 8 bases at V and 6 bases at J, with 10 bases between. The CDR3, as DNA: TGTGCCAGCCAGGAGAGGGCCGGGGAGCTGTTTTTT. It specifies CASQERAGELFF.

The rearrangement links TRBV9 to TRBJ2-5; a possible D gene is TRBD1 (5 bases). This CDR3 has 14 amino acids. V was cut by 4 bases and J by 5 bases, with 15 bases left in between. CDR1 is SGDLS, CDR2 YYNGEE, per germline. CDR3 loop: CASSLQGAGETQYF. In nucleotides, the CDR3 is TGTGCCAGCAGCCTGCAGGGTGCCGGGGAGACCCAGTACTTC.

The chain links TRBV18 to TRBJ1-4, with unresolved D. The CDR3 is 14 amino acids. Trimming stripped 2 bases from V and 14 bases from J, with 18 bases between. Looked up from germline, CDR1 is KGHSH and CDR2 is LQKENI. CDR3 amino acids: CASSPFGRAEYLFF. CDR3 coding DNA: TGTGCCAGCTCACCATTTGGGAGGGCGGAGTATCTGTTTTTT.

This chain uses TRBV5-8 with TRBJ1-2; D ambiguous. Germline CDR1 SGHTS, CDR2 YDEGEE. Trimming took off 0 bases at V and 5 bases at J, with 8 bases between the two ends. CDR3 length: 13 residues. As DNA, the CDR3 is TGTGCCAGCAGCTTGGCACGGCCGTATGGCTACACCTTC. Translating gives CASSLARPYGYTF.

This clone was detected only a few times. The chain joins TRBV7-9 to TRBJ1-1; D ambiguous. The CDR3 totals 12 residues. V lost 3 bases, J lost 3 bases, and 5 bases lay in between. Germline V CDR1 and CDR2: SEHNR, FQNEAQ (reference sequence). The CDR3 sequence: CASSLMDTEAFF. DNA of the CDR3: TGTGCCAGCAGCTTGATGGACACTGAAGCTTTCTTT.

The CDR3, as DNA: TGTGCCAGCAGTTCCCAGATAGGGGCCACAGATACGCAGTATTTT. Amino acid sequence: CASSSQIGATDTQYF. This chain uses TRBV27 with TRBJ2-3, with D possibly TRBD1 on 5 matching bases. Germline V gene sequence: CDR1 MNHEY, CDR2 SMNVEV (reference sequence). Trimming cost V 4 bases and J 2 bases, with 13 bases left between them. This CDR3 has 15 residues.